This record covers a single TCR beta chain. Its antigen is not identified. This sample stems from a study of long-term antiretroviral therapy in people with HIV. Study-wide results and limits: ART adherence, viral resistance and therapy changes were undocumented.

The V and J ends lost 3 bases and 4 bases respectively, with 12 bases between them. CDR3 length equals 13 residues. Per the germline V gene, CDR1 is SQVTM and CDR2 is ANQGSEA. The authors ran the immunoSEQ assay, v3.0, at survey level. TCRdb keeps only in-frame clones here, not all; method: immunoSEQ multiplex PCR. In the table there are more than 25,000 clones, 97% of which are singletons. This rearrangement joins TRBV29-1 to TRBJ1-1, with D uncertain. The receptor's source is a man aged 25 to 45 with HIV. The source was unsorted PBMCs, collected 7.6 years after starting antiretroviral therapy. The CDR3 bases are TGCAGCGTTGATTCCTACGGCGGCACTGAAGCTTTCTTT. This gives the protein CSVDSYGGTEAFF.